Below are 20 T cell receptor beta chains sequenced from a single sample in a study of T cell changes during pregnancy in multiple sclerosis. Generated by immunoSEQ multiplex PCR, the TCRdb table keeps only in-frame clones and is missing some. The top ten hold 0.78% of the sample, which has about 100,000 clones, 85% to 95% seen once. The sample consisted of peripheral blood, taken in the third trimester of pregnancy. The receptors derive from a female donor in good health, enrolled as a control in a pregnancy study.

The V call is TRBV6-1, the J call TRBJ1-3; tentatively, D is TRBD1 (5 bases). V was clipped by 3 bases and J by 0 bases, with 9 bases between them. Germline V gene data show CDR1 as MNHNS and CDR2 as SASEGT. The CDR3 sequence is 15 residues long. The CDR3 spells CASSDGGSSGNTIYF. Here the CDR3 DNA reads TGTGCCAGCAGTGACGGGGGAAGCTCTGGAAACACCATATATTTT.

The rearrangement uses TRBV5-1 and TRBJ2-7; D might be TRBD1 (5 bases). Looked up from germline, CDR1 is SGHRS and CDR2 is YFSETQ. The V and J ends lost 7 bases and 2 bases respectively, with 19 bases between them. The CDR3 length is 15 residues. The CDR3 nucleotides read TGCGCCAGCGGAGCAGGGAAAACTACCGCCTACGAGCAGTACTTC. Its protein product is CASGAGKTTAYEQYF.

The CDR3 region has the DNA TGTGCCATCAGTGATACCCAGCGGGGATTCAATGAGCAGTTCTTC. This translates into CAISDTQRGFNEQFF. This chain connects TRBV10-3 to TRBJ2-1; 7 positions agree with TRBD2. The junction had 8 bases not matched to a gene; V was cut back by 3 bases and J by 6 bases. Per the germline V gene, CDR1 is ENHRY and CDR2 is SYGVKD. The CDR3 is 15 amino acids.

The chain joins TRBV4-3 to TRBJ2-3; TRBD2 might be the D (6 bases). The germline V gene has CDR1 LGHNA and CDR2 YSLEER. The CDR3 runs 12 residues. V lost 3 bases and J lost 5, with 6 bases in between. The CDR3 region has the DNA TGCGCCAGCAGCCAGGGGGGAGATACGCAGTATTTT. Translating gives CASSQGGDTQYF.

V is TRBV6-6 and J is TRBJ2-3; 10 positions agree with TRBD2. Germline-derived CDR1 and CDR2 are MNHNY and SVGAGI (reference sequence). The junction had 6 bases not matched to a gene; V was cut back by 6 bases and J by 3 bases. CDR3 length: 15 residues. CDR3 DNA: TGTGCCAGCAGCATAGGACTAGCGGAGACAGATACGCAGTATTTT. This translates into CASSIGLAETDTQYF.

This chain connects TRBV11-3 to TRBJ1-2; 9 bases are shared with TRBD1. CDR3 length equals 16 residues. The V gene end was trimmed by 3 bases and the J gene end by 7 bases; junction bases not matched to a gene: 12. Germline V gene data show CDR1 as SGHNT and CDR2 as YENEEA. The CDR3 loop is CASSFYRGQAVVGYTF. The CDR3 nucleotides are TGTGCCAGCAGCTTCTACAGGGGGCAGGCGGTTGTTGGCTACACCTTC.

The chain uses TRBV5-1 and TRBJ2-5, with TRBD2 matching 7 bases. V shed 2 bases, J shed 0 bases, and the junction held 1 base outside the gene matches. The CDR3 has 14 residues. Germline CDR1 and CDR2: SGHRS and YFSETQ. The CDR3 spells CASSFSGYQETQYF. Written as DNA, the CDR3 is TGCGCCAGCAGCTTTAGCGGGTACCAAGAGACCCAGTACTTC.

For this clone: The sample holds other DNA sequences that translate to the same CDR3. The chain uses TRBV4-3 and TRBJ1-1; D is uncertain. V lost 0 bases, J lost 1 base, and 3 bases lay in between. The CDR3 has 13 residues. Looked up from germline, CDR1 is LGHNA and CDR2 is YSLEER. Here the CDR3 reads CASSQDRNTEAFF. The CDR3 DNA sequence: TGCGCCAGCAGCCAAGATCGGAACACTGAAGCTTTCTTT.

The gene calls are TRBV29-1 and TRBJ2-7; D might be TRBD1 (5 bases). Trimming shortened V by 7 bases and J by 1 base, and 11 bases separated the two germline ends. The CDR3 consists of 12 residues. In germline, CDR1 is SQVTM, CDR2 ANQGSEA. The CDR3 here is CSAGHLSYEQYF. CDR3 coding DNA: TGCAGCGCCGGACACCTTTCCTACGAGCAGTACTTC.

The chain carries TRBV5-4 and TRBJ1-6; 9 bases match TRBD1. The CDR3 spans 15 residues. J lost 7 bases, V lost 1 base, and 3 bases had no gene match. The V gene's germline CDR1 is SGHNT and CDR2 YYREEE (reference sequence). CDR3 sequence reads: CASSLMGQGNSPLHF. DNA for the CDR3: TGTGCCAGCAGCTTGATGGGACAGGGAAATTCACCCCTCCACTTT.

This clone was seen a single time. The CDR3 nucleotides read TGCGCCAGCAGCCAGACACAGGGGGCGACGATTGTCGGCGGAGACACTGAAGCTTTCTTT. Translating gives CASSQTQGATIVGGDTEAFF. The rearrangement links TRBV4-3 to TRBJ1-1, with TRBD1 matching over 9 bases. The trim removed 3 bases at V and 3 bases at J, leaving 20 bases unmatched. In germline, CDR1 is LGHNA, CDR2 YSLEER. CDR3 length: 20 residues.

The gene calls are TRBV14 and TRBJ2-7, with D maybe TRBD1 (6 bases). V dropped 2 bases and J dropped 7 bases, with 12 bases sitting between them. CDR3 length: 13 amino acids. Germline V CDR1 and CDR2: SGHDN, FVKESK. CDR3 sequence (DNA): TGTGCCAGCAGCCAAACGACAGGAATTGAGCAGTACTTC. It yields the protein CASSQTTGIEQYF. The variable domain in full, completed from reference TRBV14 and TRBJ2-7, reads EAGVTQFPSHSVIEKGQTVTLRCDPISGHDNLYWYRRVMGKEIKFLLHFVKESKQDESGMPNNRFLAERTGGTYSTLKVQPAELEDSGVYFCASSQTTGIEQYFGPGTRLTVT.

This chain links TRBV29-1 with TRBJ2-5; tentative D call: TRBD2 (5 bases). The germline V gene has CDR1 SQVTM and CDR2 ANQGSEA. The CDR3 consists of 14 residues. This CDR3 is CPMTQAGTQETQYF. Here the CDR3 DNA reads TGCCCAATGACCCAGGCGGGTACACAAGAGACCCAGTACTTC.

The V and J genes are TRBV6-5 and TRBJ1-1, with a tentative D call TRBD1 (6 bases). The CDR3 extends over 15 amino acids. V was trimmed by 6 bases and J by 4 bases, leaving 18 bases between them. Germline V gene sequence: CDR1 MNHEY, CDR2 SVGAGI. The CDR3 bases are TGTGCCAGCAGCCGAGGCTCAACAGGGAGCACTGAAGCTTTCTTT. This codes for CASSRGSTGSTEAFF.

The chain employs TRBV4-3 and TRBJ2-3, with 11 bases matching TRBD2. Germline CDR1 and CDR2: LGHNA and YSLEER. The length of the CDR3 is 16 residues. V lost 0 bases and J lost 6; bases outside the gene matches: 5. Here the CDR3 DNA reads TGCGCCAGCAGCCAAGACCCTAGCGGGGGGAGGGATACGCAGTATTTT. It is translated as CASSQDPSGGRDTQYF.

V is TRBV12-5 and J is TRBJ1-2; the match to TRBD1 covers 11 bases. Germline V lookup: CDR1 LGHNT, CDR2 FRNRAP. This CDR3 contains 17 residues. The V gene end was trimmed by 4 bases and the J gene end by 3 bases; junction bases not matched to a gene: 10. The CDR3 region is CASGSWDRGYIDYGYTF. As DNA, the CDR3 is TGTGCTAGTGGTTCCTGGGACAGGGGGTATATAGACTATGGCTACACCTTC.

This clone was seen once. This chain joins TRBV6-1 and TRBJ2-7; D not certain. This CDR3 is 13 amino acids long. Trimming cost V 7 bases and J 2 bases, with 12 bases left between them. Germline CDR1 and CDR2: MNHNS and SASEGT. The DNA for the CDR3 is TGTGCCAGCATCCAGACACCGACCTACGAGCAGTACTTC. Residues: CASIQTPTYEQYF.

The chain recombines TRBV15 with TRBJ2-2; D unclear. The V gene's germline CDR1 is LNHNV and CDR2 YYDKDF (reference sequence). The CDR3 runs 14 residues. V was pared by 1 base and J by 4 bases, with 7 bases between. CDR3 sequence (DNA): TGTGCCACCAGCAGAGTAGTAACCACCGGGGAGCTGTTTTTT. Its protein product is CATSRVVTTGELFF.

The rearrangement links TRBV27 to TRBJ2-7; possibly TRBD2 for D (5 bases). Germline CDR1 and CDR2: MNHEY and SMNVEV (reference sequence). This CDR3 is built from 12 residues. V gave up 5 bases and J gave up 4 bases, with 9 bases separating them. The CDR3 DNA reads TGTGCCAGCAGTGGGAGTAAGTACGAGCAGTACTTC. Translation: CASSGSKYEQYF.

The table lists this clone with a count of one. The chain uses TRBV11-3 and TRBJ1-6, with TRBD1 as a possible D gene (6 bases). CDR1 is SGHNT and CDR2 is YENEEA in the germline V gene. V shed 2 bases and J shed 6 bases, with 8 bases lying between them. The CDR3 runs 14 residues. The CDR3 loop is CASSLRQVNSPLHF. In nucleotides, the CDR3 is TGTGCCAGCAGCTTACGACAGGTTAATTCACCCCTCCACTTT.